These 13 T cell receptor beta chains originate from one sample sequenced in a study of blood T cell repertoires in COVID-19. Data came from immunoSEQ multiplex PCR; TCRdb stores just in-frame clones and leaves some out. The profile shows 400,000 to 450,000 clones, about nine tenths of them singletons. Sequencing was carried out using peripheral blood. The receptors here all came from a woman under 40 with active or convalescent COVID-19.

In this sample, this clone turned up once. This chain connects TRBV5-5 to TRBJ2-5; 10 bases are shared with TRBD1. This CDR3 spans 13 amino acids. With 4 bases clipped from V and 4 bases from J, the junction kept 1 base outside the gene matches. Germline V lookup: CDR1 SGHKS, CDR2 YYEKEE (reference sequence). CDR3 region: CASSRQGAETQYF. The CDR3 nucleotides read TGTGCCAGCAGCCGACAGGGGGCAGAGACCCAGTACTTC.

In its sample, this clone was seen a few times. This chain connects TRBV30 to TRBJ1-1; D might be TRBD1 (6 bases). This CDR3 comprises 12 residues. Germline V gene data show CDR1 as GTSNPN and CDR2 as SVGIG (reference sequence). Deletions cut 2 bases from V and 3 bases from J, with 7 bases between. The CDR3 sequence: CAWSPGDTEAFF. In DNA, the CDR3 is TGTGCCTGGAGTCCAGGGGACACTGAAGCTTTCTTT. Based on the CDR3 plus reference TRBV30 and TRBJ1-1, the full variable domain is SQTIHQWPATLVQPVGSPLSLECTVEGTSNPNLYWYRQAAGRGLQLLFYSVGIGQISSEVPQNLSASRPQDRQFILSSKKLLLSDSGFYLCAWSPGDTEAFFGQGTRLTVV.

The rearrangement joins TRBV6-5 to TRBJ1-2; 10 positions match TRBD1. With 8 bases clipped from V and 7 bases from J, the junction kept 13 bases outside the gene matches. The length of the CDR3 is 15 residues. The germline CDR1 and CDR2 sequences are MNHEY and SVGAGI. In DNA, the CDR3 is TGTGCCAGCTCTTCTTGGGGACAGGGGATAGTTGGCTACACCTTC. This codes for CASSSWGQGIVGYTF.

The gene calls are TRBV5-1 and TRBJ2-7; D possibly corresponds to TRBD1 (5 bases). Germline lookup yields CDR1 SGHRS and CDR2 YFSETQ. The CDR3 contains 16 residues. V lost 4 bases and J 3 bases, leaving 20 bases between the germline ends. CDR3 amino acids: CASSQRWQGKNYEQYF. CDR3 DNA sequence: TGCGCCAGCAGCCAACGGTGGCAGGGTAAAAACTACGAGCAGTACTTC.

The chain links TRBV6-5 to TRBJ1-5; 7 bases agree with TRBD1. V lost 4 bases to trimming and J lost 6 bases; unmatched junction nucleotides: 12. This CDR3 comprises 16 residues. The germline gives CDR1 MNHEY, CDR2 SVGAGI. The CDR3 sequence is CASSWPGGGGGQPQHF. As DNA, the CDR3 is TGTGCCAGCAGTTGGCCGGGAGGGGGCGGCGGTCAGCCCCAGCATTTT.

V is TRBV19 and J is TRBJ1-1, with no clear D. Trimming took off 3 bases at V and 2 bases at J, with 16 bases between the two ends. The germline V gene encodes CDR1 LNHDA and CDR2 SQIVND (reference sequence). This CDR3 contains 16 residues. The CDR3 is CASSIETLVRNTEAFF. Here the CDR3 DNA reads TGTGCCAGTAGTATTGAGACTTTGGTTAGAAACACTGAAGCTTTCTTT.

This chain links TRBV5-1 with TRBJ2-1; weak D call: TRBD1 (8 bases). CDR1 and CDR2 (germline): SGHRS, YFSETQ. The length of the CDR3 is 19 residues. V lost 0 bases and J 9 bases, leaving 28 bases between the germline ends. CDR3 protein: CASSLDRDRYPREVGEQFF. CDR3 sequence (DNA): TGCGCCAGCAGCTTGGACCGGGACAGGTACCCACGGGAGGTCGGTGAGCAGTTCTTC.

DNA for the CDR3: TGTGCCATCGGGGAGACGGGTAATGAGCAGTTCTTC. Protein sequence: CAIGETGNEQFF. This chain joins TRBV10-3 and TRBJ2-1; tentative D call: TRBD2 (5 bases). CDR1 is ENHRY and CDR2 is SYGVKD in the germline V gene. The V and J ends lost 8 bases and 7 bases respectively, with 12 bases between them. The CDR3 runs 12 residues.

The genes are TRBV19 and TRBJ2-7; maybe TRBD1 (5 bases). Looked up from germline, CDR1 is LNHDA and CDR2 is SQIVND (reference sequence). V lost 0 bases and J lost 2, with 11 bases in between. The CDR3 contains 15 residues. CDR3: CASSIERRVTYEQYF. The CDR3 DNA is TGTGCCAGTAGTATAGAACGCAGGGTTACCTACGAGCAGTACTTC.

This chain joins TRBV4-1 and TRBJ2-2, with TRBD2 matching over 7 bases. Germline values: CDR1 MGHRA, CDR2 YSYEKL. This CDR3 spans 17 amino acids. After removal of 1 base from V and 5 bases from J, the junction contained 10 bases not matched to a gene. The CDR3 loop is CASSQGLREFSTGELFF. The CDR3, as DNA: TGCGCCAGCAGCCAAGGTTTGCGGGAGTTTTCAACCGGGGAGCTGTTTTTT.

This chain links TRBV5-1 with TRBJ1-3; D gene uncertain. V shed 0 bases and J shed 3 bases, with 13 bases lying between them. CDR3 size: 16 residues. Germline lookup yields CDR1 SGHRS and CDR2 YFSETQ. The CDR3 region is CASSLDGLGRGNTIYF. The CDR3 coding sequence is TGCGCCAGCAGCTTGGATGGGCTCGGTCGTGGAAACACCATATATTTT. Filled out from reference TRBV5-1 and TRBJ1-3, the complete variable domain reads KAGVTQTPRYLIKTRGQQVTLSCSPISGHRSVSWYQQTPGQGLQFLFEYFSETQRNKGNFPGRFSGRQFSNSRSEMNVSTLELGDSALYLCASSLDGLGRGNTIYFGEGSWLTVV.

The chain is built from TRBV27 and TRBJ1-2, with a weak D call TRBD1 (6 bases). CDR1 MNHEY and CDR2 SMNVEV come from the germline V gene (reference sequence). The CDR3 totals 11 residues. V lost 8 bases and J lost 5, with 9 bases in between. CDR3 nucleotides: TGTGCCAGCGGGACACAATATGGCTACACCTTC. Amino acid sequence: CASGTQYGYTF.

The V call is TRBV4-2, the J call TRBJ2-1; 11 nucleotides align to TRBD2. The CDR3 spans 16 residues. V gave up 4 bases and J gave up 5 bases; unmatched junction bases: 7. CDR1 and CDR2 (germline): LGHNA, YNFKEQ. This chain's CDR3 is CASSPTGTSGNNEQFF. CDR3 in DNA: TGTGCCAGCAGCCCGACCGGGACTAGCGGAAACAATGAGCAGTTCTTC.